This is a list of T cell receptor beta chains from one sample in a study of blood T cell repertoires in COVID-19. TCRdb's copy holds only in-frame clones and misses some; the assay was immunoSEQ multiplex PCR. The top ten clones hold 10% to 12% of a sample with some 290,000 clones, 85% to 90% of them seen once. Sequencing used peripheral blood. These TCRs come from a woman aged 30 to 39 with COVID-19, enrolled during active disease. Each CDR3 is given with its conserved first and last residue.

>TRBJ2-1|TRBV6-5|15
CASSYGNSGRNEQFF
>TRBJ1-3|TRBV2|16
CASSTRQGVYANTIYF
>TRBJ2-1|TRBV9|16
CASSIRDSSSYNEQFF
>TRBJ2-7|TRBV2|13
CASRGQGAYEQYF
>TRBJ2-1|TRBV5-1|13
CASSLENNSGEFF
>TRBJ2-7|TRBV7-6|15
CASSRGTSFSYEQYF
>TRBJ2-1|TRBV12-3/TRBV12-4|13
CASSPSVVNEQFF
>TRBJ2-2|TRBV24-1|15
CATSDPHPGTGELFF
>TRBJ2-5|TRBV5-1|13
CASSAGTGSGQYF
>TRBJ2-7|TRBV20-1|11
CSANPRTEQYF
>TRBJ1-2|TRBV9|15
CASSDAGTGSGGYTF
>TRBJ2-5|TRBV6-5|14
CATTTSGRGETQYF
>TRBJ2-3|TRBV5-1|16
CASSSPGLAGPDTQYF
>TRBJ2-7|TRBV5-1|14
CASSPRTATYEQYF
>TRBJ1-4|TRBV6-5|13
CASKVPGVEKLFF
>TRBJ1-5|TRBV15|18
CATSREVGTGYSSQPQHF
>TRBJ2-1|TRBV11-2|15
CASSPTRSEGREQFF
>TRBJ1-6|TRBV9|14
CASSTTGGNSPLHF
>TRBJ1-6|TRBV7-9|13
CASRGPSNSPLHF
>TRBJ2-1|TRBV6-2/TRBV6-3|15
CASSPGGRSYNEQFF
>TRBJ2-2|TRBV30|15
CAWSFLAGVTGELFF
>TRBJ2-7|TRBV30|13
CAWSLQSAYEQYF
>TRBJ2-3|TRBV30|17
CAWREGGRASWPDTQYF
>TRBJ1-2|TRBV24-1|13
CATATGEGYGYTF
>TRBJ2-5|TRBV19|14
CASSISGSSETQYF
>TRBJ1-1|TRBV6-6|14
CASRDTGPSTEAFF
>TRBJ1-5|TRBV10-2|13
CASNRELGQPQHF
>TRBJ1-1|TRBV27|15
CASTPPGQGSSNAFF
>TRBJ2-2|TRBV27|15
CASSQRQGDTGELFF
>TRBJ1-5|TRBV6-5|15
CASSYSGGGNQPQHF
>TRBJ1-1|TRBV28|15
CASSRRQGWDTEAFF
>TRBJ2-5|TRBV28|16
CASSLYGTSGRGTQYF
>TRBJ2-7|TRBV14|15
CASSLRTSGRREQYF
>TRBJ2-2|TRBV5-6|17
CASSLSTSGGIGRELFF
>TRBJ1-4|TRBV6-6|14
CASSYGQLGEKLFF
>TRBJ2-5|TRBV5-1|13
CASRPGTYETQYF
>TRBJ1-4|TRBV7-6|15
CASSPPGVPNEKLFF
>TRBJ1-3|TRBV2|16
CASSILDSGSGNTIYF
>TRBJ1-4|TRBV20-1|13
CSASEAGNEKLFF
>TRBJ2-7|TRBV20-1|14
CSASALAGPYEQYF
>TRBJ1-5|TRBV24-1|16
CATSDHRVGNNQPQHF
>TRBJ2-2|TRBV4-1|15
CASSQGSGVGGELFF
>TRBJ1-6|TRBV7-6|17
CASSPRSSGSINSPLHF
>TRBJ2-2|TRBV4-1|15
CASRPGQVNTGELFF
>TRBJ1-5|TRBV30|14
CAWSVGASRQPQHF
>TRBJ2-5|TRBV27|15
CASSPRTGGTETQYF
>TRBJ2-3|TRBV4-1|16
CASSFPTSGNPDTQYF
>TRBJ1-5|TRBV6-5|15
CASSPMGGSNQPQHF
>TRBJ1-1|TRBV7-6|13
CASSPGGATEAFF
>TRBJ1-5|TRBV30|15
CAWSVFGGGNQPQHF
>TRBJ2-1|TRBV6-1|15
CASSDTGGAGNEQFF
>TRBJ2-1|TRBV24-1|16
CATSRYGTSGRGEQFF
>TRBJ2-5|TRBV18|13
CASSRSRWETQYF
>TRBJ2-3|TRBV2|17
CASSPALAGNMGDTQYF
>TRBJ2-7|TRBV5-1|15
CASSLGVGRSYEQYF